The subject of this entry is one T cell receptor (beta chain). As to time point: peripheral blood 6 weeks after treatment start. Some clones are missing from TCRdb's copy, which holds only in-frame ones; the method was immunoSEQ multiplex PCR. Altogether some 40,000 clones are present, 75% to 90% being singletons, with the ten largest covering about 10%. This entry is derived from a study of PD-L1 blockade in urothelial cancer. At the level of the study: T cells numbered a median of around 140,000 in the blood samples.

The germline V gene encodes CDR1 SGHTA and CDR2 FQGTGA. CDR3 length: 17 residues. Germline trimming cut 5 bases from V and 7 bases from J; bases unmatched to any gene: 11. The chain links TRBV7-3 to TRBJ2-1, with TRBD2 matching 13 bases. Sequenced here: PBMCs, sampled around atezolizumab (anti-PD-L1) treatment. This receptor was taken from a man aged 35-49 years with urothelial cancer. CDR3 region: CASSTGGLAGMGNEQFF. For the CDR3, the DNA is TGTGCCAGCAGCACGGGGGGACTAGCGGGAATGGGGAATGAGCAGTTCTTC.